The clone carrying this T cell receptor (beta chain) was seen a handful of times. This specimen belongs to a study of control samples from healthy donors and cancer patients. Here immunoSEQ multiplex PCR was the method, and the copy in TCRdb shows in-frame clones only, minus some. The sample contains more than 65,000 clones, roughly 80% of which appear only once. Per the germline V gene, CDR1 is SNHLY and CDR2 is FYNNEI. V was trimmed by 6 bases and J by 0 bases, leaving 11 bases between them. This CDR3 is built from 15 residues. Sequenced input: blood. This TCR was recovered from a man over 45 in good health. This chain links TRBV2 with TRBJ1-4, with D perhaps matching TRBD1 (5 bases). The CDR3 here is CASRSDSSTNEKLFF. The CDR3 DNA sequence: TGTGCCAGCAGAAGTGACAGTTCAACTAATGAAAAACTGTTTTTT. The complete variable domain, with remaining parts taken from reference TRBV2 and TRBJ1-4, reads EPEVTQTPSHQVTQMGQEVILRCVPISNHLYFYWYRQILGQKVEFLVSFYNNEISEKSEIFDDQFSVERPDGSNFTLKIRSTKLEDSAMYFCASRSDSSTNEKLFFGSGTQLSVL.